This T cell receptor (beta chain) stems from a study of CD8+ T cells in alopecia areata. As the sequencing template, cDNA was produced by extracting RNA and reverse transcribing it. Libraries were prepared by immunoSEQ multiplex PCR; TCRdb keeps only in-frame clonotypes and omits some of them. The profile shows approximately 280,000 clones, roughly 60% of them singletons. Treatment reported: oral pan-JAK inhibitor, 5-10 mg twice daily. This clone was detected only a few times. Germline lookup yields CDR1 SGHKS and CDR2 YYEKEE (reference sequence). CDR3 length: 14 residues. The V gene end was trimmed by 8 bases and the J gene end by 3 bases; junction bases not matched to a gene: 8.

The specimen was CD4+ T cells sorted from blood, collected at week 24, from a patient treated with tofacitinib. This TCR derives from a human donor with alopecia areata. This chain connects TRBV5-5 to TRBJ2-1; 7 bases agree with TRBD2. The CDR3, as DNA: TGTGCCAGTGCTATTTCGGGGGGCTACAATGAGCAGTTCTTC. It is translated as CASAISGGYNEQFF. The full variable domain, completed using reference TRBV5-5 and TRBJ2-1, is DAGVTQSPTHLIKTRGQQVTLRCSPISGHKSVSWYQQVLGQGPQFIFQYYEKEERGRGNFPDRFSARQFPNYSSELNVNALLLGDSALYLCASAISGGYNEQFFGPGTRLTVL.